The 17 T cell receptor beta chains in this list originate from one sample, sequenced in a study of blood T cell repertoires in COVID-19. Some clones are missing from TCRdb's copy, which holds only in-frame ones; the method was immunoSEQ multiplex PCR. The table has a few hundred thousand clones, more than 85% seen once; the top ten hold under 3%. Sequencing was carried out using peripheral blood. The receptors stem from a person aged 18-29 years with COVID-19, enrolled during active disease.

The CDR3 reads CASSLFLAGYNEQFF. In DNA, the CDR3 is TGTGCCAGCAGTTTATTTCTAGCGGGATACAATGAGCAGTTCTTC. The chain carries TRBV27 and TRBJ2-1; 9 bases are shared with TRBD2. The CDR3 is 15 amino acids. Germline loops: CDR1 MNHEY, CDR2 SMNVEV (reference sequence). After removal of 1 base from V and 4 bases from J, the junction contained 2 bases not matched to a gene.

The CDR3 sequence: CASSLVLGGNTIYF. For the CDR3, the DNA is TGTGCCAGCAGCTTAGTACTGGGCGGAAACACCATATATTTT. The chain uses TRBV7-8 and TRBJ1-3, with unresolved D. V shed 1 base and J shed 4 bases, with 8 bases lying between them. This CDR3 is built from 14 residues. Germline values: CDR1 SGHVS, CDR2 FQNEAQ. Together with reference TRBV7-8 and TRBJ1-3, the CDR3 gives the full variable domain: GAGVSQSPRYKVAKRGQDVALRCDPISGHVSLFWYQQALGQGPEFLTYFQNEAQLDKSGLPSDRFFAERPEGSVSTLKIQRTQQEDSAVYLCASSLVLGGNTIYFGEGSWLTVV.

The CDR3 nucleotides read TGTGCCAGCAGTGAAAATGGCTTAATCTCTGGAAACACCATATATTTT. Amino acid sequence: CASSENGLISGNTIYF. The V and J genes are TRBV2 and TRBJ1-3; D remains unclear. This CDR3 is 16 amino acids long. Germline-derived CDR1 and CDR2 are SNHLY and FYNNEI. Trimming stripped 2 bases from V and 0 bases from J, with 11 bases between.

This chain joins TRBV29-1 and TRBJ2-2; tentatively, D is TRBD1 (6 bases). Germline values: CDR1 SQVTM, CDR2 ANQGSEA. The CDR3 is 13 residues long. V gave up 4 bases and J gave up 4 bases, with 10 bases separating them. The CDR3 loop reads CSVGQVSTGELFF. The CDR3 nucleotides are TGCAGCGTTGGACAGGTTAGCACCGGGGAGCTGTTTTTT.

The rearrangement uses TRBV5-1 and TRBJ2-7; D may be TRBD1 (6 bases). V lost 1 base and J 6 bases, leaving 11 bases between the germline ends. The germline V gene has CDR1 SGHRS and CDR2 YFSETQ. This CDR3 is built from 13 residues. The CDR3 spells CASSLSGTTEQYF. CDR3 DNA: TGCGCCAGCAGCTTGTCCGGGACAACCGAGCAGTACTTC. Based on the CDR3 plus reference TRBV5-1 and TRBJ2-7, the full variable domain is KAGVTQTPRYLIKTRGQQVTLSCSPISGHRSVSWYQQTPGQGLQFLFEYFSETQRNKGNFPGRFSGRQFSNSRSEMNVSTLELGDSALYLCASSLSGTTEQYFGPGTRLTVT.

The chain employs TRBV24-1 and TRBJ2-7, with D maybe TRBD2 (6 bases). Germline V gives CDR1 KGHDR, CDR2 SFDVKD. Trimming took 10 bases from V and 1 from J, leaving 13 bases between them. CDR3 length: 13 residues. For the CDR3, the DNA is TGTGCCACGGGCCCAGGAGGGTCCTACGAGCAGTACTTC. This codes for CATGPGGSYEQYF.

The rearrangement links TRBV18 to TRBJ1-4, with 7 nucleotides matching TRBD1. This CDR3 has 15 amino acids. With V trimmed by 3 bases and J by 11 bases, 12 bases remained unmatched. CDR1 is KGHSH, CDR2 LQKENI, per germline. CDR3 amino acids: CASSPEGVTRGKLFF. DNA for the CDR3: TGTGCCAGCTCACCGGAGGGGGTGACCAGGGGGAAACTGTTTTTT.

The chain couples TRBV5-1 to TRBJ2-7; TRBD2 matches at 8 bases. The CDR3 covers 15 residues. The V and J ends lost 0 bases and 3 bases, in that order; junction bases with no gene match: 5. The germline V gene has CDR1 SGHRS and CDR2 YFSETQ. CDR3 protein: CASSLALAEGYEQYF. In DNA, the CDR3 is TGCGCCAGCAGCTTGGCACTAGCGGAAGGCTACGAGCAGTACTTC. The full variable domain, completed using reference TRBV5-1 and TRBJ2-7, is KAGVTQTPRYLIKTRGQQVTLSCSPISGHRSVSWYQQTPGQGLQFLFEYFSETQRNKGNFPGRFSGRQFSNSRSEMNVSTLELGDSALYLCASSLALAEGYEQYFGPGTRLTVT.

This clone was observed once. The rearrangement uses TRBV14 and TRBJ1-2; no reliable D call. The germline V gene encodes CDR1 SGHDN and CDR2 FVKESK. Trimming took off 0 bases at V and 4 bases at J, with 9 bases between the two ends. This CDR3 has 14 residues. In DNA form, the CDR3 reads TGTGCCAGCAGCCAAGATCTTGTGAGCTATGGCTACACCTTC. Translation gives CASSQDLVSYGYTF.

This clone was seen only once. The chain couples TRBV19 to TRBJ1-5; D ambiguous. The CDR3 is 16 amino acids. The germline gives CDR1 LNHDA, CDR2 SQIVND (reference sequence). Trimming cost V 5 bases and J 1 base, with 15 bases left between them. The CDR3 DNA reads TGTGCCAGTAGTTCGGAGGGAGTTGGAAGCAATCAGCCCCAGCATTTT. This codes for CASSSEGVGSNQPQHF.

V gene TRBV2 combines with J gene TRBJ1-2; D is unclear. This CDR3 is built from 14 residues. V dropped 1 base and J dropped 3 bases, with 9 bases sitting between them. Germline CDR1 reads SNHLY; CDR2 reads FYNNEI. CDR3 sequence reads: CASSEGAAYYGYTF. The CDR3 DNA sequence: TGTGCCAGCAGTGAAGGGGCAGCCTACTATGGCTACACCTTC.

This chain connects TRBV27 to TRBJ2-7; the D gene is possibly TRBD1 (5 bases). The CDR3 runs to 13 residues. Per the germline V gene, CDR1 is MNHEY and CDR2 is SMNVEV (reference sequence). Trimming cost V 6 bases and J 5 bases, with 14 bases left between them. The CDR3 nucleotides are TGTGCCAGCAGCCTTTACGACAGCAACGAGCAGTACTTC. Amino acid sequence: CASSLYDSNEQYF.

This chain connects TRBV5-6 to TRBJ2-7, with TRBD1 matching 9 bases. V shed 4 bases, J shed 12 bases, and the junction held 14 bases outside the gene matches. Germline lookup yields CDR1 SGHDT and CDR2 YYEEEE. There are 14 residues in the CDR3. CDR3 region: CASSKRDRVHPRYF. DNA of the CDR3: TGTGCCAGCAGCAAGCGGGACAGGGTCCATCCTAGGTACTTC. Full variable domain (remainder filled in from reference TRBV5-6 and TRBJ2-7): DAGVTQSPTHLIKTRGQQVTLRCSPKSGHDTVSWYQQALGQGPQFIFQYYEEEERQRGNFPDRFSGHQFPNYSSELNVNALLLGDSALYLCASSKRDRVHPRYFGPGTRLTVT.

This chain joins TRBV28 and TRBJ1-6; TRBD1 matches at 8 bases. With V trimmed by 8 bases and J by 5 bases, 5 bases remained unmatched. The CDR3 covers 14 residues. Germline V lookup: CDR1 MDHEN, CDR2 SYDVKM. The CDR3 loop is CASGTGENNSPLHF. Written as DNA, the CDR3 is TGTGCCAGCGGGACAGGCGAGAATAATTCACCCCTCCACTTT.

CDR3 protein: CASSSPSGNLYNEQFF. CDR3 nucleotide sequence: TGTGCCAGCAGCTCCCCTAGCGGTAATTTATACAATGAGCAGTTCTTC. The V gene is TRBV7-8, the J gene TRBJ2-1, with 7 nucleotides matching TRBD2. The CDR3 has 16 amino acids. CDR1 is SGHVS, CDR2 FQNEAQ, per germline. J was trimmed by 4 bases and V by 4 bases; bases with no gene match: 10.

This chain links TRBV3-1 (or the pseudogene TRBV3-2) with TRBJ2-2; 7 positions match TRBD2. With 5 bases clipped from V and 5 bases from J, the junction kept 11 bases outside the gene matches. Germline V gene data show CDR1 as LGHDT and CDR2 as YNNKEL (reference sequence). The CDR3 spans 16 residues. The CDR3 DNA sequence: TGTGCCAGCAGCTGGGGAGGCCTAGCGGCGACCGGGGAGCTGTTTTTT. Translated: CASSWGGLAATGELFF.

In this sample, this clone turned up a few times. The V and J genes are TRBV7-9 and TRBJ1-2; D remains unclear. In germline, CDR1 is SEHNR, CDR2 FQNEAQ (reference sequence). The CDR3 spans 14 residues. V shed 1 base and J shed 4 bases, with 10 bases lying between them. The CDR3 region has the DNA TGTGCCAGCAGCTTAGAGTCTGGAGGCTATGGCTACACCTTC. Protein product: CASSLESGGYGYTF.